This T cell receptor beta chain was retrieved from a study of cytomegalovirus exposure and HLA in healthy donors. General observations from the study: Three CMV-associated chains proved CMV antigen-specific in vitro. Rarity held for most TCR sequences, but there were some public TCRs that occurred in many donors. The authors listed around 150 TCR beta chains as cytomegalovirus-associated. A later analysis found first-cohort TCR clusters tended to co-occur in the 90 to 150 validation repertoires.

TCRdb's table, derived via immunoSEQ multiplex PCR, lists solely in-frame clones and lacks some. In the table there are hundreds of thousands of clones, over 80% of which are singletons. Details on this clone: Its antigen remains unidentified.

Germline CDR1 and CDR2: WSHSY and SAAADI. This CDR3 has 15 residues. The trim removed 6 bases at V and 6 bases at J, leaving 8 bases unmatched. Sequencing was carried out using PBMCs. This TCR derives from a woman under 30 in good health and CMV-seronegative. The chain is built from TRBV10-2 and TRBJ2-1; TRBD2 aligns across 10 bases. Here the CDR3 reads CASRLAGFSVNEQFF. The CDR3 DNA is TGCGCCAGCAGACTAGCGGGGTTTTCGGTCAATGAGCAGTTCTTC.